These 7 T cell receptor beta chains were all obtained from the same sample, sequenced in a study of cytomegalovirus exposure and HLA in healthy donors. PCR involved 60 Vbeta and 13 Jbeta primers. This table comes from immunoSEQ multiplex PCR, and its TCRdb copy is limited to in-frame clones, with some not included. Of around 150,000 clones in the sample, about 86% were seen once. The sequenced material came from PBMCs. These receptors were taken from a man aged 40-50 years in good health and CMV-seropositive.

A single count supports this clone. The chain combines TRBV18 with TRBJ2-5, with 7 bases identical to TRBD1. Unmatched junction bases numbered 6, after V lost 5 bases and J lost 3 bases. In germline, CDR1 is KGHSH, CDR2 LQKENI. CDR3 length equals 14 residues. The CDR3 nucleotides read TGTGCCAGCTCATCCAAGGGACAGAAAGAGACCCAGTACTTC. Its translation is CASSSKGQKETQYF.

The V call is TRBV6-5, the J call TRBJ1-5, with D tentatively TRBD1 (5 bases). The germline V gene has CDR1 MNHEY and CDR2 SVGAGI. The CDR3 sequence is 15 residues long. Between the trimmed V and J ends, which lost 0 bases and 4 bases, there was a span of 10 bases. CDR3 loop: CASSYSSGANQPQHF. CDR3 bases: TGTGCCAGCAGTTACTCGAGTGGGGCTAATCAGCCCCAGCATTTT.

In this sample, this clone is medium-sized (0.01 to 0.1%). The gene calls are TRBV18 and TRBJ1-1, with 7 nucleotides matching TRBD1. Germline loops: CDR1 KGHSH, CDR2 LQKENI. The CDR3 runs to 12 residues. V lost 8 bases to trimming and J lost 6 bases; unmatched junction nucleotides: 6. The CDR3: CASGQVTAEAFF. CDR3 bases: TGTGCCAGCGGACAGGTTACGGCTGAAGCTTTCTTT.

J is TRBJ2-7 and V is TRBV30; 7 bases align to TRBD1. Trimming took 3 bases from V and 5 from J; bases not matched to a gene: 4. Per the germline V gene, CDR1 is GTSNPN and CDR2 is SVGIG (reference sequence). The CDR3 covers 12 residues. CDR3 DNA: TGTGCCTGGAGCCCCCAGGGGGACGAGCAGTACTTC. Translating it yields CAWSPQGDEQYF. Full variable domain (remainder filled in from reference TRBV30 and TRBJ2-7): SQTIHQWPATLVQPVGSPLSLECTVEGTSNPNLYWYRQAAGRGLQLLFYSVGIGQISSEVPQNLSASRPQDRQFILSSKKLLLSDSGFYLCAWSPQGDEQYFGPGTRLTVT.

The gene calls are TRBV30 and TRBJ1-2; the match to TRBD1 covers 10 bases. With 2 bases clipped from V and 6 bases from J, the junction kept 3 bases outside the gene matches. Germline assignment: CDR1 GTSNPN and CDR2 SVGIG (reference sequence). CDR3 size: 13 residues. CDR3 sequence: CAWSSGTGDGYTF. The CDR3 region has the DNA TGTGCCTGGAGTTCCGGGACAGGGGATGGCTACACCTTC. Full variable domain (rest looked up from reference TRBV30 and TRBJ1-2): SQTIHQWPATLVQPVGSPLSLECTVEGTSNPNLYWYRQAAGRGLQLLFYSVGIGQISSEVPQNLSASRPQDRQFILSSKKLLLSDSGFYLCAWSSGTGDGYTFGSGTRLTVV.

This rearrangement joins TRBV7-8 to TRBJ2-7; 13 bases match TRBD2. The CDR3 is 15 amino acids. The V gene's germline CDR1 is SGHVS and CDR2 FQNEAQ. The ends lost 5 bases at V and 5 bases at J; junction bases unmatched: 6. The CDR3 protein is CASSPWTSGSNEQYF. CDR3 coding DNA: TGTGCCAGCAGCCCTTGGACTAGCGGGAGCAACGAGCAGTACTTC.

The V gene is TRBV7-3, the J gene TRBJ2-3, with D possibly matching TRBD2 (6 bases). V was trimmed by 5 bases and J by 1 base, leaving 10 bases between them. This CDR3 has 14 amino acids. The germline V gene encodes CDR1 SGHTA and CDR2 FQGTGA. DNA for the CDR3: TGTGCCAGCAGCCCGGGCGGGGGCACAGATACGCAGTATTTT. It specifies CASSPGGGTDTQYF.